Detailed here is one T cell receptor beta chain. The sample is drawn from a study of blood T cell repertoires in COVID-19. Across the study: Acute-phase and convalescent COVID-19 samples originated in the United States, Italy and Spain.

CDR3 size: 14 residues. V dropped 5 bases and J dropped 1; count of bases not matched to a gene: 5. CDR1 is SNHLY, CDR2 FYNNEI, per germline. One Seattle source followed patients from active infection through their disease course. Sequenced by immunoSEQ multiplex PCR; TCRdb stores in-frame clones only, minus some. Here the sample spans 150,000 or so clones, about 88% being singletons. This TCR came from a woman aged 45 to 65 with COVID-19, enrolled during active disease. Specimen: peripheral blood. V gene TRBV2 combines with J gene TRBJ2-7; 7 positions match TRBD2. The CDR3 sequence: CASSLTSPSYEQYF. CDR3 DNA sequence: TGTGCCAGCAGTTTGACTAGCCCATCCTACGAGCAGTACTTC. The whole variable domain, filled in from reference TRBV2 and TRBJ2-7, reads EPEVTQTPSHQVTQMGQEVILRCVPISNHLYFYWYRQILGQKVEFLVSFYNNEISEKSEIFDDQFSVERPDGSNFTLKIRSTKLEDSAMYFCASSLTSPSYEQYFGPGTRLTVT.